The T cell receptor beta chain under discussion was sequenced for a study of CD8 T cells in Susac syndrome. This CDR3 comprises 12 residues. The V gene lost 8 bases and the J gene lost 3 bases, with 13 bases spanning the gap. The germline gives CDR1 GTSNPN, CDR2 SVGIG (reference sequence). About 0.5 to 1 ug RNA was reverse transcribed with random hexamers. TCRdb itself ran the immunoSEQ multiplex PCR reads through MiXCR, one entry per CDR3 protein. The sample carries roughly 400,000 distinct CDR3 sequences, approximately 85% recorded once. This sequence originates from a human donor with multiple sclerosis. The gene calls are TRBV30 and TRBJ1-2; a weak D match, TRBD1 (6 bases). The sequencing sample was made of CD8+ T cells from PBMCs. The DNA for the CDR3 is TGTGCCCGCAGGGGTGTCGACTATGGCTACACCTTC. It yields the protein CARRGVDYGYTF.